This is a list of T cell receptor beta chains from one sample in a study of cytomegalovirus exposure and HLA in healthy donors. Produced via immunoSEQ multiplex PCR; TCRdb's table is partial and in-frame only. Among some 110,000 clones listed, around 10% were seen once. The sequencing input was PBMCs. These receptors were collected from a man aged 30 to 45 in good health and CMV-seronegative. Both conserved end residues are part of each CDR3. Each record gives: V gene, J gene, CDR3 protein.

>TRBV5-1|TRBJ2-7
CASSYGTGTYEQYF
>TRBV12-5|TRBJ1-5
CASGPREPQHF
>TRBV25-1|TRBJ1-4
CASSDGGQGSEKLFF
>TRBV7-8|TRBJ2-1
CASSLGLAGGPSSYNEQFF
>TRBV6-5|TRBJ2-1
CASSYSVQGVYNEQFF
>TRBV6-4|TRBJ2-7
CASSDGAGDSFYEQYF
>TRBV29-1|TRBJ2-6
CSVLQLLTVAGANVLTF
>TRBV29-1|TRBJ2-1
CSGSPSGRVHEQFF
>TRBV4-1|TRBJ1-2
CASSNRDFHGYTF
>TRBV28|TRBJ1-5
CASSRTGIMNQPQHF
>TRBV9|TRBJ1-6
CASSVGGGAGNSPLHF
>TRBV30|TRBJ2-2
CAWSSLAGGLGELFF
>TRBV9|TRBJ2-2
CASSSQRGNDSAGELFF
>TRBV10-3|TRBJ1-2
CAIRGGQGSNYGYTF
>TRBV11-2|TRBJ2-7
CASSLDRQTYEQYF
>TRBV2|TRBJ2-2
CATGWGKGGVNTGELFF
>TRBV5-1|TRBJ1-1
CASSMRFDRENTEAFF
>TRBV11-1|TRBJ2-7
CASSRGEVYEQYF
>TRBV10-3|TRBJ2-2
CAINHRQVAGELFF
>TRBV7-9|TRBJ1-1
CATTGQGLYSAEAFF